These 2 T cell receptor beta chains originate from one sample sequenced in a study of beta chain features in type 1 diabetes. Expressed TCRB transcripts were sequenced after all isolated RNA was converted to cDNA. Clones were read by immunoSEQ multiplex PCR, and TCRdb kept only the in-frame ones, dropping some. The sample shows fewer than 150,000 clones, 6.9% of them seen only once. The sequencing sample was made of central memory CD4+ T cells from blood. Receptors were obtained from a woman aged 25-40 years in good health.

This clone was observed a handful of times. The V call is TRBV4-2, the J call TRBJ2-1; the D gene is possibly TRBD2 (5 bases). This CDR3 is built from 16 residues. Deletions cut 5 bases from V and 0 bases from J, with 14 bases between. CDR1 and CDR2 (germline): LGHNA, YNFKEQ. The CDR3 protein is CASSSQASGSYNEQFF. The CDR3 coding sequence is TGTGCCAGCAGCTCCCAGGCGAGCGGCTCCTACAATGAGCAGTTCTTC.

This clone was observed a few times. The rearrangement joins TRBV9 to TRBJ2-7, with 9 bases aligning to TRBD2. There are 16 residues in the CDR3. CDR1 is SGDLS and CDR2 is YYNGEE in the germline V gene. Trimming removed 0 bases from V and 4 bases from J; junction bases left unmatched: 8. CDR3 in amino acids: CASSVGGSSGTYEQYF. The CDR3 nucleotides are TGTGCCAGCAGCGTAGGTGGTTCTAGCGGGACTTACGAGCAGTACTTC.